The rows below give T cell receptor beta chains drawn from one sample of a study of blood T cell repertoires in COVID-19. The protocol was immunoSEQ multiplex PCR, while the TCRdb copy is restricted to in-frame clones and leaves out a portion. The table lists over 60,000 clones, 75% to 90% of them singletons. The sample comprised peripheral blood. The receptors come from a man older than 75 with acute or convalescent COVID-19. The CDR3 runs from the conserved cysteine through the conserved F or W. The D gene is left open where the match is weak. Part of the rows lack a size; the others show once, few, many or a class for expanded clones.

-	TRBJ2-5	-	TRBV20-1	CSASSTGRGETQYF	TGCAGTGCTAGTTCAACAGGGCGTGGGGAGACCCAGTACTTC
once	TRBJ1-1	-	TRBV11-2	CASSLGVGTEAFF	TGTGCCAGCAGCTTGGGAGTGGGCACTGAAGCTTTCTTT
few	TRBJ2-2	-	TRBV19	CASSDRYTGELFF	TGTGCCAGTAGTGACAGGTACACCGGGGAGCTGTTTTTT
-	TRBJ1-5	-	TRBV19	CASHTGHSNQPQHF	TGTGCCAGCCACACAGGCCATAGCAATCAGCCCCAGCATTTT
-	TRBJ1-3	TRBD1	TRBV3-1/TRBV3-2	CASSQDLGRGLGNTIYF	TGTGCCAGCAGCCAAGATCTGGGCAGGGGGCTTGGAAACACCATATATTTT
-	TRBJ2-7	TRBD1	TRBV7-3	CASSSDRGPYEQYF	TGTGCCAGCAGCTCGGACAGGGGGCCCTACGAGCAGTACTTC
-	TRBJ2-2	-	TRBV2	CASGGLVFANTGELFF	TGTGCCAGCGGTGGACTTGTATTCGCGAACACCGGGGAGCTGTTTTTT
-	TRBJ1-4	-	TRBV5-1	CASSLVGAGEKLFF	TGCGCCAGCAGCTTGGTAGGGGCTGGGGAAAAACTGTTTTTT
once	TRBJ2-6	-	TRBV5-5	CASSSSFSGANVLTF	TGTGCCAGCAGCTCTAGTTTCTCTGGGGCCAACGTCCTGACTTTC
-	TRBJ1-2	-	TRBV29-1	CSAARGTSYTF	TGCAGCGCAGCTAGGGGGACCAGCTACACCTTC
-	TRBJ2-7	TRBD1	TRBV7-9	CASSSDRVSSYEQYF	TGTGCCAGCAGCTCCGACAGGGTCAGCTCCTACGAGCAGTACTTC
-	TRBJ1-5	-	TRBV30	CAWSVLGTGNQPQHF	TGTGCCTGGAGTGTACTCGGAACAGGGAATCAGCCCCAGCATTTT
-	TRBJ2-5	-	TRBV5-6	CASSFGQAATQYF	TGTGCCAGCAGCTTCGGTCAGGCCGCGACCCAGTACTTC
-	TRBJ2-7	-	TRBV21-1	CARFYEQYF	TGTGCCCGGTTCTACGAGCAGTACTTC
-	TRBJ2-7	-	TRBV6-1	CASSEVSVAYEQYF	TGTGCCAGCAGTGAAGTGTCGGTCGCGTACGAGCAGTACTTC
-	TRBJ2-5	-	TRBV7-2	CASSLGGGQETQYF	TGTGCCAGCAGCCTCGGGGGAGGCCAAGAGACCCAGTACTTC
-	TRBJ1-1	-	TRBV30	CASKRHPDTEAFF	TGTGCCTCTAAAAGACACCCGGACACTGAAGCTTTCTTT
-	TRBJ1-4	-	TRBV7-9	CASSLASGGTNEKLFF	TGTGCCAGCAGCTTAGCGAGCGGGGGAACTAATGAAAAACTGTTTTTT
-	TRBJ1-6	-	TRBV25-1	CASSDSVLSTGHSPLHF	TGTGCCAGCAGTGACTCGGTTCTTTCAACTGGGCATTCACCCCTCCACTTT
few	TRBJ2-7	-	TRBV10-1	CASSDSGGYEQYF	TGCGCCAGCAGTGATTCAGGGGGGTACGAGCAGTACTTC
few	TRBJ2-2	-	TRBV6-2/TRBV6-3	CASSSTGFGYTGELFF	TGTGCCAGCAGCAGTACAGGGTTCGGGTACACCGGGGAGCTGTTTTTT
-	TRBJ1-1	-	TRBV13	CASSPSGGTEAFF	TGTGCCAGCAGCCCCTCGGGGGGCACTGAAGCTTTCTTT
-	TRBJ1-4	-	TRBV24-1	CATSEAGTLNNEKLFF	TGTGCCACCAGTGAGGCCGGGACACTTAATAATGAAAAACTGTTTTTT
-	TRBJ2-3	TRBD2	TRBV24-1	CATSDAAGGPKDTQYF	TGTGCCACCAGTGATGCGGCGGGGGGGCCGAAAGATACGCAGTATTTT
once	TRBJ2-5	-	TRBV24-1	CATSDRQVDETQYF	TGTGCCACCAGTGACCGACAGGTTGACGAGACCCAGTACTTC
-	TRBJ2-1	-	TRBV6-5	CASRGNAYNEQFF	TGTGCTAGCCGGGGGAACGCCTACAATGAGCAGTTCTTC
few	TRBJ2-1	TRBD2	TRBV2	CASTQLAGATNEQFF	TGTGCCAGCACCCAACTAGCGGGGGCCACTAATGAGCAGTTCTTC
-	TRBJ2-2	-	TRBV6-5	CASSSVSRNTGELFF	TGTGCCAGCAGTTCCGTCTCTAGGAACACCGGGGAGCTGTTTTTT
once	TRBJ2-7	-	TRBV6-2/TRBV6-3	CASSPDNYEQYF	TGTGCCAGCAGTCCGGACAACTACGAGCAGTACTTC
-	TRBJ1-2	-	TRBV5-1	CASSLGLNYGYTF	TGCGCCAGCAGCTTGGGTCTAAACTATGGCTACACCTTC
-	TRBJ1-5	TRBD1	TRBV4-1	CASSQPRTGGNQPQHF	TGCGCCAGCAGCCAACCCAGGACAGGGGGCAATCAGCCCCAGCATTTT
-	TRBJ2-1	-	TRBV19	CASSTQGGGQFF	TGTGCCAGTAGTACCCAGGGGGGTGGTCAGTTCTTC
-	TRBJ2-2	-	TRBV7-6	CASSLAPTPGTGELFF	TGTGCCAGCAGCTTAGCTCCGACCCCGGGCACCGGGGAGCTGTTTTTT
-	TRBJ1-2	TRBD1	TRBV6-6	CASSSPGTGQGGYTF	TGTGCCAGCAGTTCTCCTGGGACAGGGCAGGGTGGCTACACCTTC
-	TRBJ1-4	-	TRBV2	CASSYQTGINEKLFF	TGTGCCAGCAGTTACCAAACAGGGATTAATGAAAAACTGTTTTTT
-	TRBJ2-1	TRBD1	TRBV12-3/TRBV12-4	CASTPGQRSRQFF	TGTGCCAGCACCCCGGGACAGCGGAGCCGGCAGTTCTTC
-	TRBJ1-1	-	TRBV6-4	CASSIDSTTWTEAFF	TGTGCCAGCAGCATAGACAGCACTACATGGACTGAAGCTTTCTTT
-	TRBJ1-2	TRBD1	TRBV27	CASSLATGVGYTF	TGTGCCAGCAGTTTGGCGACAGGGGTTGGCTACACCTTC
-	TRBJ2-2	-	TRBV9	CASSVPRAENTGELFF	TGTGCCAGCAGCGTCCCGAGGGCCGAGAACACCGGGGAGCTGTTTTTT
once	TRBJ1-1	-	TRBV5-6	CASSFKNNEAFF	TGTGCCAGCAGTTTTAAAAACAATGAAGCTTTCTTT
once	TRBJ1-1	-	TRBV6-4	CASSATGVNTEAFF	TGTGCCAGCAGTGCGACAGGAGTGAACACTGAAGCTTTCTTT
-	TRBJ2-3	TRBD2	TRBV3-1/TRBV3-2	CASSQGPSGEHTDTQYF	TGTGCCAGCAGCCAAGGTCCCAGCGGGGAACACACAGATACGCAGTATTTT
-	TRBJ1-1	-	TRBV18	CASSATEVNTEAFF	TGTGCCAGCTCAGCGACAGAGGTGAACACTGAAGCTTTCTTT
-	TRBJ1-1	TRBD1	TRBV6-6	CASSPMDRFDTEAFF	TGTGCCAGCAGCCCGATGGACAGGTTTGATACTGAAGCTTTCTTT